This TCR beta chain was captured by sequencing in a study of T cells in Graves' hyperthyroidism and ophthalmopathy. This CDR3 comprises 16 residues. The ends lost 1 base at V and 2 bases at J; junction bases unmatched: 9. CDR1 and CDR2 (germline): DFQATT, SNEGSKA (reference sequence). TCR beta CDR3 regions were amplified from RNA. First-round RT-PCR with HTBI primers amplified the TCR CDR3 region. Via MiXCR, TCRdb re-called the multiplex PCR reads, giving one row per CDR3 protein. Of some 560,000 distinct CDR3 sequences listed, 14% are singletons. This clonotype has ten or more counts. Its target is unknown. Findings and limits, study-wide: Ophthalmopathy and stable hyperthyroidism were told apart by a 13 V-J model.

Newly diagnosed patients aged 18 to 65 had hyperthyroidism of under 2 months' duration. Used for diagnoses were clinical symptoms, serum thyroxine and TRAb, thyroid ultrasound and orbital computed tomography. The clonotype was recovered from a woman aged 40 to 50 with Graves' hyperthyroidism. The chain has TRBV20-1 and TRBJ2-5, with 8 bases lining up with TRBD1. The sequencing input was blood. CDR3 sequence reads: CSARGLQGTGQETQYF. In DNA, the CDR3 is TGCAGTGCTAGAGGCCTCCAAGGGACAGGACAAGAGACCCAGTACTTC.